A selection of T cell receptor beta chains follows, all from one sample in a study of control samples from healthy donors and cancer patients. Assay: immunoSEQ multiplex PCR; the TCRdb copy retains only in-frame clones and omits some. This table holds under 200,000 clones, approximately 94% found once. Sequencing was carried out using blood. The receptor source for this set is a woman between 40 and 50 years old in good health. Each CDR3 is given with its conserved first and last residue. The order of the fields is J gene, clone size, V gene, D gene, CDR3 DNA, CDR3 protein. A D gene is named only where the DNA matches it firmly. Rows may omit the clone size; those that give it use once, few, many or a size class.

TRBJ1-5 | . | TRBV6-2/TRBV6-3 | . | TGTGCCAGCAGTTACTCAAGGGTAAGGGGGCCCCAGCATTTT | CASSYSRVRGPQHF
TRBJ1-5 | . | TRBV6-5 | . | TGTGCCAGCAGCCGGACAGATAGCAATCAGCCCCAGCATTTT | CASSRTDSNQPQHF
TRBJ1-1 | . | TRBV27 | . | TGTGCCAGCACCTCCCCGGGTCGGAACACTGAAGCTTTCTTT | CASTSPGRNTEAFF
TRBJ1-1 | . | TRBV5-1 | . | TGCGCCAGCAGCGGTAGACGGAACACTGAAGCTTTCTTT | CASSGRRNTEAFF
TRBJ1-1 | . | TRBV30 | . | TGTGCCTGGAGTAGGGATCTTTACCTGAACACTGAAGCTTTCTTT | CAWSRDLYLNTEAFF
TRBJ2-3 | . | TRBV9 | . | TGTGCCAGCAGCGTAGAGGGGGGGTCCGATACGCAGTATTTT | CASSVEGGSDTQYF
TRBJ2-7 | . | TRBV25-1 | . | TGTGCCAGCCGGGAGGACAGAGGCTCCTACGAGCAGTACTTC | CASREDRGSYEQYF
TRBJ1-6 | . | TRBV4-1 | . | TGCGCCAGCAGCCAAGATAGGACGGGGAACTCCTATAATTCACCCCTCCACTTT | CASSQDRTGNSYNSPLHF
TRBJ2-5 | once | TRBV5-4 | TRBD2 | TGTGCCAGCACCCCGAGGGCTAGCGGGGCCTGGGAGACCCAGTACTTC | CASTPRASGAWETQYF
TRBJ1-1 | . | TRBV20-1 | TRBD1 | TGCAGTGCTAGTACCGGGACAGGGCAAACTGAAGCTTTCTTT | CSASTGTGQTEAFF
TRBJ1-4 | . | TRBV5-6 | TRBD1 | TGTGCCAGCAGCTTGGGACAGGGCGATGAAAAACTGTTTTTT | CASSLGQGDEKLFF
TRBJ1-1 | . | TRBV2 | TRBD1 | TGTGCCAGCAGTGAGGGTAAACAGGGGTTCTGGACTGAAGCTTTCTTT | CASSEGKQGFWTEAFF
TRBJ1-2 | . | TRBV3-1/TRBV3-2 | TRBD1 | TGTGCCAGCAGCCAAGATACAGGGGCCTTCTATGGCTACACCTTC | CASSQDTGAFYGYTF
TRBJ1-2 | few | TRBV2 | . | TGTGCCAGCAGTGAACGAGATAACAGGGTCCTCCCGAGTGGCTACACCTTC | CASSERDNRVLPSGYTF
TRBJ1-3 | . | TRBV19 | . | TGTGCCAGTAGCGATACGGGGGGAAACACCATATATTTT | CASSDTGGNTIYF
TRBJ2-1 | . | TRBV5-5 | TRBD2 | TGTGCCAGCAGCTTGACTAGCGGGAGTAGGTATGAGCAGTTCTTC | CASSLTSGSRYEQFF
TRBJ2-5 | . | TRBV5-4 | . | TGTGCCAGCAGCTTGCGCGACCAAGAGACCCAGTACTTC | CASSLRDQETQYF
TRBJ1-1 | . | TRBV6-2/TRBV6-3 | TRBD1 | TGTGCCAGCAGTTACCTGGACAGGGTGAACACTGAAGCTTTCTTT | CASSYLDRVNTEAFF
TRBJ1-3 | . | TRBV5-6 | TRBD1 | TGTGCCAGCAGCTTGGGGACAGGGCAGAGGTTATATTTT | CASSLGTGQRLYF
TRBJ1-1 | . | TRBV29-1 | . | TGCAGCGTTGAGGGCAAGAACACTGAAGCTTTCTTT | CSVEGKNTEAFF
TRBJ1-4 | . | TRBV4-3 | . | TGCGCCAGCAGCCCTTCGGTTGCGGGGGAAAAACTGTTTTTT | CASSPSVAGEKLFF
TRBJ1-1 | . | TRBV25-1 | . | TGTGCCAGCAGTGAAGGTGGGCTAGGGAGCACTGAAGCTTTCTTT | CASSEGGLGSTEAFF
TRBJ2-3 | . | TRBV19 | . | TGTGCCAGTAGTAGTCGGGAATCTGGCACAGATACGCAGTATTTT | CASSSRESGTDTQYF
TRBJ1-2 | . | TRBV6-5 | . | TGTGCCAGCAGGGGGGACACTAAAGGTGGCTACACCTTC | CASRGDTKGGYTF
TRBJ2-7 | . | TRBV6-6 | . | TGTGCCAGCAGTTCCACCGACAGGACCTCGGAGCAGTACTTC | CASSSTDRTSEQYF
TRBJ2-1 | . | TRBV14 | . | TGTGCCAGCAGCCAAGTTCTTGAGCAGTTCTTC | CASSQVLEQFF
TRBJ2-2 | . | TRBV2 | TRBD1 | TGTGCCAGCAGGAAGGACAGGGATACCGGGGAGCTGTTTTTT | CASRKDRDTGELFF
TRBJ1-1 | . | TRBV18 | TRBD1 | TGTGCCAGCTCACAAGGGACAGGACACGAAGCTTTCTTT | CASSQGTGHEAFF
TRBJ1-5 | . | TRBV4-3 | . | TGCGCCAGCAGCCAAGTAGTTGGGGATCAGCCCCAGCATTTT | CASSQVVGDQPQHF
TRBJ1-6 | once | TRBV18 | TRBD1 | TGTGCCAGCTCACCAACAGGGGCCGAGTCACCCCTCCACTTT | CASSPTGAESPLHF
TRBJ1-1 | . | TRBV14 | . | TGTGCCAGCAGCCAAGGACGTTGGCGCGACACTGAAGCTTTCTTT | CASSQGRWRDTEAFF
TRBJ2-7 | once | TRBV30 | . | TGTGCCTGGAGTATCGGACAACGGGAGCAGTACTTC | CAWSIGQREQYF
TRBJ1-1 | . | TRBV11-3 | . | TGTGCCAGCAGCTCCGGGGGGCGGTCCACTGAAGCTTTCTTT | CASSSGGRSTEAFF
TRBJ1-5 | . | TRBV3-1/TRBV3-2 | . | TGTGCCAGCAGCCAAGGTGGGGCCCTTAGCAATCAGCCCCAGCATTTT | CASSQGGALSNQPQHF
TRBJ1-1 | . | TRBV4-3 | . | TGCGCCAGCAGCCAGCGGGGGGGGCTAAACACTGAAGCTTTCTTT | CASSQRGGLNTEAFF
TRBJ1-2 | . | TRBV7-8 | . | TGTGCCAGCAGCCGATTTAGCGGTTCTGGGGAGTGGGGTGGCTACACCTTC | CASSRFSGSGEWGGYTF